Following are 27 T cell receptor beta chains from one sample sequenced in a study of T cells in Graves' hyperthyroidism and ophthalmopathy. Template material for amplifying TCR beta CDR3 regions consisted of RNA transcripts. When the TCR CDR3 underwent first-round RT-PCR, the HTBI primer set was used. In TCRdb, the multiplex PCR reads were re-called with MiXCR into one record per CDR3 protein. The sample holds roughly 380,000 distinct CDR3 sequences; approximately 15% are singletons and the top ten take approximately 9.9%. The sample consisted of blood. The receptors come from an older woman with Graves' hyperthyroidism.

The chain carries TRBV19 and TRBJ1-2; 11 nucleotides agree with TRBD1. Germline V gene sequence: CDR1 LNHDA, CDR2 SQIVND (reference sequence). The CDR3 is 14 amino acids. Trimming cost V 5 bases and J 8 bases; bases outside gene matches: 7. Here the CDR3 reads CASSPWTGGGGYTF. As DNA, the CDR3 is TGTGCCAGTAGTCCCTGGACAGGGGGCGGCGGCTACACCTTC.

This clonotype was seen more than once but under ten times. The chain couples TRBV20-1 to TRBJ1-4; 8 bases line up with TRBD1. The V and J ends lost 3 bases and 8 bases, in that order; junction bases with no gene match: 8. The CDR3 contains 14 residues. Germline lookup yields CDR1 DFQATT and CDR2 SNEGSKA (reference sequence). CDR3 amino acids: CSASDDRGWEKLFF. In DNA, the CDR3 is TGCAGTGCTAGCGATGACAGGGGTTGGGAAAAACTGTTTTTT.

CDR3 sequence: CAGEGNTEAFF. In DNA form, the CDR3 reads TGTGCCGGGGAGGGGAACACTGAAGCTTTCTTT. The genes are TRBV2 and TRBJ1-1; no clear D. Germline CDR1 reads SNHLY; CDR2 reads FYNNEI. The V end was cut by 11 bases, the J end by 1 base, with 8 bases between. The CDR3 is 11 residues long.

This clonotype was seen many times. The chain is built from TRBV6-1 and TRBJ1-1, with 7 bases lining up with TRBD1. The CDR3 contains 14 residues. Germline V gives CDR1 MNHNS, CDR2 SASEGT. V was clipped by 5 bases and J by 3 bases; unmatched bases: 6. CDR3 residues: CASSRQGWHTEAFF. In nucleotides, the CDR3 is TGTGCCAGCAGTAGACAGGGTTGGCACACTGAAGCTTTCTTT.

This clonotype was recorded a few times. This CDR3 reads CASSQLAGRRNEQFF. CDR3 coding DNA: TGCGCCAGCAGCCAATTAGCGGGAAGGCGGAATGAGCAGTTCTTC. The chain joins TRBV4-1 to TRBJ2-1; 8 bases match TRBD2. The CDR3 runs to 15 residues. V trimming: 2 bases; J trimming: 7 bases; junction bases outside the gene matches: 7. Looked up from germline, CDR1 is MGHRA and CDR2 is YSYEKL.

Of note for this clonotype: This clone may be a read error of a much larger clone one base away. The chain uses TRBV12-3 or TRBV12-4 and TRBJ1-4; no clear D. This CDR3 is 15 amino acids long. CDR3 coding DNA: TGTGCCAGCCGTTCTTGGACGGCAACTAGTGAAAAACTGTTTTTT. Amino acid sequence: CASRSWTATSEKLFF.

In its sample, this clonotype was seen a few times. This chain joins TRBV28 and TRBJ2-2; D may be TRBD2 (5 bases). Trimming cost V 1 base and J 5 bases, with 8 bases left between them. The CDR3 loop spans 14 amino acids. Per germline, CDR1 MDHEN and CDR2 SYDVKM. In nucleotides, the CDR3 is TGTGCCAGCAGTTTATTTCCGGGAACCGGGGAGCTGTTTTTT. It codes for CASSLFPGTGELFF.

This clonotype was picked up a small number of times. The CDR3 loop reads CASSLWQRLNYGYTF. For the CDR3, the DNA is TGTGCCAGCAGCTTGTGGCAGCGACTCAACTATGGCTACACCTTC. The V and J genes are TRBV5-5 and TRBJ1-2, with D uncertain. Germline loops: CDR1 SGHKS, CDR2 YYEKEE (reference sequence). CDR3 length: 15 amino acids. Trimming pared 1 base from V and 2 bases from J, leaving 12 bases between.

This chain connects TRBV20-1 to TRBJ2-1; 16 bases agree with TRBD2. CDR1 and CDR2 (germline): DFQATT, SNEGSKA (reference sequence). Unmatched junction bases numbered 7, after V lost 5 bases and J lost 0 bases. The CDR3 runs 18 residues. CDR3 DNA: TGCAGTGCTCCGCCGGGACTAGCGGGAGGGGCCTCCTACAATGAGCAGTTCTTC. Translation: CSAPPGLAGGASYNEQFF.

The rearrangement joins TRBV27 to TRBJ2-1; 7 nucleotides agree with TRBD1. CDR1 is MNHEY, CDR2 SMNVEV, per germline (reference sequence). The CDR3 spans 15 residues. V dropped 6 bases and J dropped 0; count of bases not matched to a gene: 5. CDR3 loop: CASRMRQGSYNEQFF. CDR3 in DNA: TGTGCCAGCAGGATGAGACAGGGCTCCTACAATGAGCAGTTCTTC.

This clonotype was seen many times. CDR3 bases: TGTGCCAGCAGACTAGCGGGAGTTGTTGAGACCCAGTACTTC. This codes for CASRLAGVVETQYF. The chain couples TRBV28 to TRBJ2-5; 11 bases align to TRBD2. The CDR3 is 14 amino acids. The germline V gene has CDR1 MDHEN and CDR2 SYDVKM. With 6 bases clipped from V and 5 bases from J, the junction kept 5 bases outside the gene matches.

The J gene is TRBJ1-4, the V gene TRBV6-1; D may be TRBD1 (6 bases). Trimming removed 4 bases at V and 2 bases at J, with 11 bases between. The CDR3 sequence is 15 residues long. Germline CDR1 is MNHNS and CDR2 is SASEGT. The CDR3 protein is CASSGTGLTNEKLFF. The CDR3 coding sequence is TGTGCCAGCAGTGGAACAGGGTTGACTAATGAAAAACTGTTTTTT.

This clonotype was recorded at least ten times. The J gene is TRBJ2-7, the V gene TRBV10-3; TRBD2 is a possible D gene (5 bases). Germline V lookup: CDR1 ENHRY, CDR2 SYGVKD. Trimming shortened V by 4 bases and J by 7 bases, and 14 bases separated the two germline ends. CDR3 length equals 13 residues. This chain's CDR3 is CAISVSGIEEQYF. The CDR3 coding sequence is TGTGCCATCAGTGTTTCGGGGATTGAAGAGCAGTACTTC.

The V gene is TRBV20-1, the J gene TRBJ2-2, with 8 bases aligning to TRBD1. This CDR3 is 19 amino acids long. Germline V gene sequence: CDR1 DFQATT, CDR2 SNEGSKA (reference sequence). Trimming removed 2 bases from V and 5 bases from J; junction bases left unmatched: 19. CDR3: CSARPSVRGRETRTGELFF. The DNA of the CDR3 is TGCAGTGCTAGACCCTCGGTCAGGGGGCGCGAGACGAGGACCGGGGAGCTGTTTTTT.

This clonotype occurred many times. The J gene is TRBJ2-3, the V gene TRBV3-1; D remains ambiguous. The CDR3 contains 16 residues. Germline values: CDR1 LGHDT, CDR2 YNNKEL (reference sequence). The germline V and J ends were trimmed by 0 bases and 4 bases, with 14 bases remaining between them. In nucleotides, the CDR3 is TGTGCCAGCAGCCAAGAACTGGGCGGTGTCGCAGATACGCAGTATTTT. Translated, it gives CASSQELGGVADTQYF.

In its sample, this clonotype was seen many times. This rearrangement joins TRBV18 to TRBJ2-1; TRBD1 matches 10 bases. CDR1 is KGHSH, CDR2 LQKENI, per germline. Germline trimming cut 6 bases from V and 2 bases from J; bases unmatched to any gene: 7. CDR3 length: 16 residues. The CDR3 nucleotides read TGTGCCAGCTCGGCTCTGGGGACAGGGGCCTACAATGAGCAGTTCTTC. Its protein product is CASSALGTGAYNEQFF.

The V call is TRBV11-3, the J call TRBJ2-6; D not resolved. The CDR3 has 15 amino acids. Germline V gene data show CDR1 as SGHNT and CDR2 as YENEEA. V gave up 2 bases and J gave up 0 bases, with 5 bases separating them. CDR3 amino acids: CASSLQTSGANVLTF. As DNA, the CDR3 is TGTGCCAGCAGCTTACAGACCTCTGGGGCCAACGTCCTGACTTTC.

In its sample, this clonotype was seen a few times. This chain links TRBV19 with TRBJ2-1, with D possibly matching TRBD2 (6 bases). The V gene's germline CDR1 is LNHDA and CDR2 SQIVND (reference sequence). Deletions cut 1 base from V and 12 bases from J, with 19 bases between. CDR3 length: 15 amino acids. The DNA of the CDR3 is TGTGCCAGTAGTATAGCGGCGGAGGGACGAGTAGTGCAGTTCTTC. Translating it yields CASSIAAEGRVVQFF.

This clonotype came up once. The chain couples TRBV12-3 or TRBV12-4 to TRBJ1-5; 10 bases line up with TRBD1. V was clipped by 6 bases and J by 3 bases; unmatched bases: 5. CDR3 length equals 15 residues. The CDR3 DNA is TGTGCCAGCAGAGTGGGACAGGGGCACAATCAGCCCCAGCATTTT. This gives the protein CASRVGQGHNQPQHF.

This clonotype was counted ten times or more. The genes are TRBV28 and TRBJ2-2, with unresolved D. The CDR3 is 17 residues long. The germline V and J ends were trimmed by 5 bases and 6 bases, with 22 bases remaining between them. Germline V gene sequence: CDR1 MDHEN, CDR2 SYDVKM. The CDR3 protein is CASSLQLGPVVAGELFF. The CDR3 nucleotides read TGTGCCAGCAGTCTGCAACTCGGGCCCGTCGTGGCCGGGGAGCTGTTTTTT.

The V gene is TRBV7-9, the J gene TRBJ1-2; D uncertain. Germline V lookup: CDR1 SEHNR, CDR2 FQNEAQ (reference sequence). The V and J ends lost 1 base and 1 base respectively, with 10 bases between them. This CDR3 region has 15 residues. DNA for the CDR3: TGTGCCAGCAGCTTAGTTTTACCTTTTAACTATGGCTACACCTTC. It translates to CASSLVLPFNYGYTF.

There are many counts of this clonotype. CDR3 sequence reads: CASSEVTEAFF. CDR3 coding DNA: TGTGCCAGCAGTGAGGTTACTGAAGCTTTCTTT. This chain uses TRBV2 with TRBJ1-1; D uncertain. Trimming took 3 bases from V and 5 from J, leaving 4 bases between them. The germline V gene encodes CDR1 SNHLY and CDR2 FYNNEI. This CDR3 region has 11 residues.

The chain combines TRBV6-2 or TRBV6-3 with TRBJ2-5; 7 nucleotides line up with TRBD2. V shed 5 bases, J shed 1 base, and the junction held 16 bases outside the gene matches. The CDR3 has 18 amino acids. The germline CDR1 and CDR2 sequences are MNHEY and SVGEGT. DNA for the CDR3: TGTGCCAGCAGTCCCCGAGTCGACATACTAGCGACCCAAGAGACCCAGTACTTC. Protein: CASSPRVDILATQETQYF.

This clonotype was detected many times. The chain is built from TRBV6-2 or TRBV6-3 and TRBJ2-7, with no clear D. This CDR3 has 11 amino acids. Germline V gives CDR1 MNHEY, CDR2 SVGEGT. Trimming cost V 10 bases and J 3 bases, with 10 bases left between them. The CDR3 loop is CATIQNYEQYF. The CDR3 region has the DNA TGTGCCACCATACAAAACTACGAGCAGTACTTC.

The J gene is TRBJ2-7, the V gene TRBV28; TRBD1 agrees at 9 bases. With V trimmed by 6 bases and J by 6 bases, 9 bases remained unmatched. Germline V lookup: CDR1 MDHEN, CDR2 SYDVKM. This CDR3 region has 14 residues. The CDR3 sequence is CASSPGQGPREQYF. The CDR3 nucleotides are TGTGCCAGCAGCCCGGGACAGGGTCCTCGCGAGCAGTACTTC.

This clonotype has a count of ten or more. The rearrangement links TRBV6-1 to TRBJ2-7, with a possible D match to TRBD1 (6 bases). CDR1 is MNHNS and CDR2 is SASEGT in the germline V gene. V was pared by 5 bases and J by 6 bases, with 11 bases between. This CDR3 spans 12 amino acids. The CDR3 spells CASSYARGEQYF. Written as DNA, the CDR3 is TGTGCCAGCAGTTACGCCAGGGGCGAGCAGTACTTC.

This clonotype has a handful of counts. In this CDR3 the conserved last residue, phenylalanine or tryptophan, is missing, so a read error is likely. The CDR3 DNA is TGTGCCAGCAGCTTAGCTGGGAGCTCCTACGAGCAGTACCTC. This codes for CASSLAGSSYEQYL. The chain joins TRBV7-9 to TRBJ2-7; the D gene is possibly TRBD2 (5 bases). Germline values: CDR1 SEHNR, CDR2 FQNEAQ (reference sequence). This CDR3 has 14 residues. The V and J ends lost 0 bases and 0 bases respectively, with 6 bases between them.